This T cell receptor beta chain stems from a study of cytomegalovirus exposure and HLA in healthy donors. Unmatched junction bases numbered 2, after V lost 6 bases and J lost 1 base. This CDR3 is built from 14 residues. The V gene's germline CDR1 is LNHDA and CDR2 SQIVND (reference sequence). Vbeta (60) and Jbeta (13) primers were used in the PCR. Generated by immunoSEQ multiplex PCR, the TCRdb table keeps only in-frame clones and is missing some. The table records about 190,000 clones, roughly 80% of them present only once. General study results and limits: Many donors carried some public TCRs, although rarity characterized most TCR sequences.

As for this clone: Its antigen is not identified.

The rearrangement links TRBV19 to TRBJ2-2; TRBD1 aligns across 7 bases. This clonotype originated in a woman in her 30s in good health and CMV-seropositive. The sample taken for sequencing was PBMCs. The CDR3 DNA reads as TGTGCCAGTAGACAGGGGAAGAACACCGGGGAGCTGTTTTTT. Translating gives CASRQGKNTGELFF.